This TCR beta chain was retrieved from a study of blood T cell repertoires in COVID-19. The repertoire was sequenced with immunoSEQ multiplex PCR; TCRdb's copy has only in-frame clones and lacks some. This table has approximately 110,000 clones, around three quarters appearing once. Trimming took 6 bases from V and 3 from J; bases not matched to a gene: 6. Germline loops: CDR1 LNHDA, CDR2 SQIVND (reference sequence). The CDR3 is made up of 15 amino acids. The sequence came from a human donor in a cohort sampled during active or convalescent COVID-19. Sequencing was done on a sample of peripheral blood. V usage is TRBV19 and J usage is TRBJ1-5, with 9 bases fitting TRBD1. CDR3 nucleotide sequence: TGTGCCAGTAGGTGGGGACAGGGTATCAATCAGCCCCAGCATTTT. Translation gives CASRWGQGINQPQHF. The complete variable domain, with remaining parts taken from reference TRBV19 and TRBJ1-5, reads DGGITQSPKYLFRKEGQNVTLSCEQNLNHDAMYWYRQDPGQGLRLIYYSQIVNDFQKGDIAEGYSVSREKKESFPLTVTSAQKNPTAFYLCASRWGQGINQPQHFGDGTRLSIL.